What follows describes a single TCR beta chain. Its antigen is unidentified. Sequenced by immunoSEQ multiplex PCR; TCRdb stores in-frame clones only, minus some. The table has under 140,000 clones, 85% to 95% seen once; the top ten hold roughly 0.5%. These data belong to a study of graft-versus-host responses after intestinal transplantation. The trim removed 3 bases at V and 4 bases at J, leaving 8 bases unmatched. Germline-derived CDR1 and CDR2 are MDHEN and SYDVKM. There are 15 residues in the CDR3. The source was unstimulated CD8+ T cells sorted from spleen or lymph node cells, collected before intestinal transplant. This chain uses TRBV28 with TRBJ1-2, with 7 bases lining up with TRBD1. The sequence derives from a human donor who received an intestinal transplant. The DNA for the CDR3 is TGTGCCAGCAGTTTTCCCTCGGGACAGTTCTATGGCTACACCTTC. The encoded protein is CASSFPSGQFYGYTF.